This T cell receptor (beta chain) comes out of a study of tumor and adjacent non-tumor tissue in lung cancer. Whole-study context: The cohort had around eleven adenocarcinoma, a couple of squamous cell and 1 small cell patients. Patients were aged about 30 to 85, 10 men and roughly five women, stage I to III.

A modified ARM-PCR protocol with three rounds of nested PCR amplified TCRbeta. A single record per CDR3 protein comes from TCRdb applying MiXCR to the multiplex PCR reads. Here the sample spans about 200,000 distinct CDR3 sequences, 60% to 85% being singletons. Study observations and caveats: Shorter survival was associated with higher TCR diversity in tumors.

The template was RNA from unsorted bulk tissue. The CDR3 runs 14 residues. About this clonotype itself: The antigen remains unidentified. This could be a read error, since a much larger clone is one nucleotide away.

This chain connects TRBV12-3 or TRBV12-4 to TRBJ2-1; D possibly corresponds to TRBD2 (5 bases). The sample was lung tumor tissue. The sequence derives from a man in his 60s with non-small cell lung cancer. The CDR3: CANSLGPGFNEQFF. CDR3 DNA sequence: TGTGCCAACAGTTTAGGTCCGGGGTTCAATGAGCAGTTCTTC.